This TCR beta chain was obtained from a study of blood T cells in healthy people across ages. With a J-beta primer mix and a sample-barcoded 5' primer, a second PCR ran about 7 to 12 cycles. TCRdb independently ran MiXCR on the 5' RACE reads; one entry per CDR3 protein. The sample consists of some 1,800,000 distinct CDR3 sequences, roughly two fifths of them appearing once. This clonotype has only one observation. V lost 2 bases, J lost 2 bases, and 10 bases lay in between. Germline V CDR1 and CDR2: LGHNA, YSLEER. The CDR3 sequence is 14 residues long. The source of this sequence is a human donor in good health. V and J are TRBV4-3 and TRBJ2-7; D possibly uses TRBD1 or TRBD2 (5 bases each). Sequenced sample: blood. The CDR3 DNA is TGCGCCAGCAGCCAATTACCGGGGCCCTACGAGCAGTACTTC. Protein: CASSQLPGPYEQYF.